This is a list of T cell receptor beta chains from one sample in a study of T cells after posttransplantation cyclophosphamide. The data were produced by immunoSEQ multiplex PCR, yet TCRdb's version contains in-frame clones alone and is incomplete. Altogether about 7,700 clones were found in the sample, and no singletons occur. The sequencing used PBMCs, collected 94 days after allogeneic stem cell transplant with posttransplant cyclophosphamide. Every receptor here comes from a female patient between 60 and 69 years old who received an allogeneic stem cell transplant from an unrelated donor, was CMV-positive, and had acute GVHD only. A share of the T cells may be of graft donor origin. Each CDR3 is given with its conserved first and last residue. A D gene is named only where the DNA matches it firmly. Only part of the rows carry a size: once, few, many, or a class if the clone is expanded.

>TRBD2|many|TRBJ2-3|16|TRBV2
CASSEELLAGALSQYF
TGTGCCAGCAGTGAAGAGTTACTAGCGGGAGCCCTTTCGCAGTATTTT
>-|many|TRBJ2-7|12|TRBV12-3/TRBV12-4
CASSPHPYEQYF
TGTGCCAGCAGTCCCCATCCCTACGAGCAGTACTTC
>TRBD2|few|TRBJ2-3|17|TRBV11-3
CASSLGLLAGDTDTQYF
TGTGCCAGCAGCTTAGGGTTACTAGCGGGGGACACAGATACGCAGTATTTT
>-|many|TRBJ1-1|14|TRBV5-6
CASSGKGIDTEAFF
TGTGCCAGCAGCGGAAAGGGTATAGACACTGAAGCTTTCTTT
>-|-|TRBJ1-2|15|TRBV12-3/TRBV12-4
CASGVQGPTNYGYTF
TGTGCCAGCGGGGTCCAGGGGCCCACTAACTATGGCTACACCTTC
>-|many|TRBJ1-1|15|TRBV5-6
CASSAGIPMNTEAFF
TGTGCCAGCAGCGCAGGGATCCCGATGAACACTGAAGCTTTCTTT
>TRBD1|many|TRBJ2-2|15|TRBV10-3
CAIRVGQGNTGELFF
TGTGCCATCAGAGTGGGACAGGGGAACACCGGGGAGCTGTTTTTT
>TRBD1|-|TRBJ1-2|18|TRBV5-1
CASSLARGTGATNYGYTF
TGCGCCAGCAGCTTGGCCAGGGGGACAGGAGCCACTAACTATGGCTACACCTTC
>TRBD1|many|TRBJ1-5|16|TRBV28
CASSYPGQGSNQPQHF
TGTGCCAGCAGTTACCCGGGACAGGGGAGCAATCAGCCCCAGCATTTT
>TRBD2|many|TRBJ2-7|15|TRBV4-1
CASAHGLAGPYEQYF
TGCGCCAGCGCCCATGGTCTAGCGGGGCCCTACGAGCAGTACTTC
>TRBD1|-|TRBJ1-6|15|TRBV5-4
CASSPDRVFDSPLHF
TGTGCCAGCAGCCCTGACAGGGTGTTCGATTCACCCCTCCACTTT
>-|many|TRBJ1-2|11|TRBV24-1
CATSVDSGYTF
TGTGCCACCAGTGTAGACAGTGGCTACACCTTC
>TRBD2|few|TRBJ2-5|14|TRBV6-1
CASSGGLVIETQYF
TGTGCCAGCAGCGGGGGACTAGTGATAGAGACCCAGTACTTC
>-|many|TRBJ2-2|13|TRBV6-2/TRBV6-3
CAILIGNTGELFF
TGTGCCATTTTGATCGGGAACACCGGGGAGCTGTTTTTT